This TCR beta chain was recorded in a study of CD8 T cells in ankylosing spondylitis. MiXCR, run by TCRdb on the 5' RACE reads, gives a single entry per CDR3 protein. The sample includes approximately 250,000 distinct CDR3 sequences, 8% to 9% of them seen just once. The CDR3 contains 11 residues. Deletions cut 8 bases from V and 6 bases from J, with 7 bases between. The germline V gene encodes CDR1 SGHVS and CDR2 FNYEAQ. Only a few counts were recorded for this clonotype. As yet, its antigen is unknown. Findings and caveats of the study: Characteristic of ankylosing spondylitis blood, it appeared, was a TCR beta motif comprising roughly eight highly homologous variants. Prior work had noted some motif variants in reactive arthritis blood and synovial fluid.

The specimen was blood, either unsorted or a sorted T cell fraction (not recorded which). V is TRBV7-6 and J is TRBJ1-4; a possible D gene is TRBD1 (5 bases). This clonotype originated in a female donor with ankylosing spondylitis or in good health (not recorded which). CDR3 DNA: TGTGCCAGCGGGGCCCATGAAAAACTGTTTTTT. Its translation is CASGAHEKLFF.